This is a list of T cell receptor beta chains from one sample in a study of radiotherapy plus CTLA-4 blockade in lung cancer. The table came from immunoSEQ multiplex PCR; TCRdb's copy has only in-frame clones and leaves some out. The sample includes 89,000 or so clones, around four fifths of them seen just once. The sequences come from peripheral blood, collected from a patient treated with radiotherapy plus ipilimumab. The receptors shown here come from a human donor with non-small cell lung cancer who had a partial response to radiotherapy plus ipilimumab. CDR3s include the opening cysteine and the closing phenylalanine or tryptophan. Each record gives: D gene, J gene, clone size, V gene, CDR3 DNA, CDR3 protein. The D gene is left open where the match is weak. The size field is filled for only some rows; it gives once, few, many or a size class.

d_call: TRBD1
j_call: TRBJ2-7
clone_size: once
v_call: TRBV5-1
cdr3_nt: TGCGCCAGCAGTCCTGGGACAGGGGGTAACGAGCAGTACTTC
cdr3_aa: CASSPGTGGNEQYF

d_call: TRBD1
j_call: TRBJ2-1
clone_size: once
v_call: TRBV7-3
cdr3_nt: TGTGCCAGCAGCCTGCGGACAGGGACATTCGGCTCCTACAATGAGCAGTTCTTC
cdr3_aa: CASSLRTGTFGSYNEQFF

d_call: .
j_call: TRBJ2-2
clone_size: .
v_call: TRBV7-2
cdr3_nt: TGTGCCAGCAGCTTTACGAGACTGAACACCGGGGAGCTGTTTTTT
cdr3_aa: CASSFTRLNTGELFF

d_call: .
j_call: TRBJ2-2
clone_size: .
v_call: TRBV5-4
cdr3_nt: TGTGCCAGCAGCTCCCCGGCGGGGGCAGTGAACACCGGGGAGCTGTTTTTT
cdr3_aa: CASSSPAGAVNTGELFF

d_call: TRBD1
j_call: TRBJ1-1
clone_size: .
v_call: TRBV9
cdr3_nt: TGTGCCAGCAGCGACTTACAGGGGGCTAACACTGAAGCTTTCTTT
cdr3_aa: CASSDLQGANTEAFF

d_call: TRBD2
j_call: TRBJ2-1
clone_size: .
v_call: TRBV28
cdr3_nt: TGTGCCACCTCGGGACTAGCGGTATACAATGAGCAGTTCTTC
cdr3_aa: CATSGLAVYNEQFF

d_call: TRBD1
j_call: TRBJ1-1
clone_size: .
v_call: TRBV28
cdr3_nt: TGTGCCAGCAGTTTAGAGGGACAGGGGGCGCCAGGGAACACTGAAGCTTTCTTT
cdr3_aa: CASSLEGQGAPGNTEAFF

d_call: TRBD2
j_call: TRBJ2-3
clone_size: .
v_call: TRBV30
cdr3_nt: TGTGCCTGGAGGGGGACTAGCGGGACCCTCCGAGGGCCAGATACGCAGTATTTT
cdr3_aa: CAWRGTSGTLRGPDTQYF

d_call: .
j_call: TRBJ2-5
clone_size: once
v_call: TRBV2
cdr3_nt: TGTGCCAGCAGCTCGGGGGTGGAGACCCAGTACTTC
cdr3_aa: CASSSGVETQYF

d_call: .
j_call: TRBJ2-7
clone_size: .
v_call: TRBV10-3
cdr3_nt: TGTGCCAGCCAGCAGGTGAGGGGGGAGCAGTACTTC
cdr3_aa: CASQQVRGEQYF

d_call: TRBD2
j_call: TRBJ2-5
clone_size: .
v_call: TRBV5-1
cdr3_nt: TGCGCCAGCAGCTTGAGCGGGACTAGCGGTAGGACCCAGTACTTC
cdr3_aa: CASSLSGTSGRTQYF

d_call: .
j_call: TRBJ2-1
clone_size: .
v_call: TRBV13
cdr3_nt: TGTGCCAGCAGCGTCCCTGGGGGGAGCTGGGAGCAGTTCTTC
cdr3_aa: CASSVPGGSWEQFF

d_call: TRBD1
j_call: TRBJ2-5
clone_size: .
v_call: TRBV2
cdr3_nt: TGTGCCAGCAGTATCGACAGGGCCCAAGAGACCCAGTACTTC
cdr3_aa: CASSIDRAQETQYF

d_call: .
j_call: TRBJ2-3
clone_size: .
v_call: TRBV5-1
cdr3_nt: TGCGCCAGCAGCTTGGGGGCAGGGGGCACAGATACGCAGTATTTT
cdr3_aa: CASSLGAGGTDTQYF

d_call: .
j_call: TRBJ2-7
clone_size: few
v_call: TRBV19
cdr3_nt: TGTGCCAGTACCAGGGCGGACAGAGTGGACGAGCAGTACTTC
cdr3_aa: CASTRADRVDEQYF

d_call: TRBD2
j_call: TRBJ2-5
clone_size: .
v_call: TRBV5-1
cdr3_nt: TGCGCCAGCAGCTTAGCGGGAGGGCCGGGAGAGACCCAGTACTTC
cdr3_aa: CASSLAGGPGETQYF

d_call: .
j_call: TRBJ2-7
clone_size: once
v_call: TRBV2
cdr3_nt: TGTGCCAGCACTCGCGAGACCTACGAGCAGTACTTC
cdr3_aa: CASTRETYEQYF

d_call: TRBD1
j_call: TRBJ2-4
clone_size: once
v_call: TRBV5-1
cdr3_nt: TGCGCCAGCAGCCAGGGGGCCTATGCCAAAAACATTCAGTACTTC
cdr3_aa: CASSQGAYAKNIQYF

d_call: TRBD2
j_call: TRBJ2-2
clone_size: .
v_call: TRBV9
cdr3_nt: TGTGCCAGCAGCGAGGCCGGGACTAACGGGGAGCTGTTTTTT
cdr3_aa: CASSEAGTNGELFF

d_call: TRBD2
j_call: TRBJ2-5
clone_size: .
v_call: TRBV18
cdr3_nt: TGTGCCAGCTCACCACTAGCGGGAGTATCGGAGACCCAGTACTTC
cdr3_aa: CASSPLAGVSETQYF

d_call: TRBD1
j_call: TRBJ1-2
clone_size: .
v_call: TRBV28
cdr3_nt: TGTGCCAGCAGTCAATCGGGACAGGAGATATACTATGGCTACACCTTC
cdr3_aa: CASSQSGQEIYYGYTF

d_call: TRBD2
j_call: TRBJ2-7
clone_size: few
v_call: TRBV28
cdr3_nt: TGTGCCAGCAGGCCCCTGCTAGCGGGAGCCTTGAACGAGCAGTACTTC
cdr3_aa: CASRPLLAGALNEQYF

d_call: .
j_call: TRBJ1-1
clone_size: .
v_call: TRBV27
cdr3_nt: TGTGCCAGCAGTCCCCTCCCCTCCGGGGGGCGCTTTTTACGGCACACTGAAGCTTTCTTT
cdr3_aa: CASSPLPSGGRFLRHTEAFF

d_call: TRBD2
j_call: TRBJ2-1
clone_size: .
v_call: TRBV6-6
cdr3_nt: TGTGCCAGCAACCCACAACTAGCGGGAGCGGGTAATGAGCAGTTCTTC
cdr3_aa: CASNPQLAGAGNEQFF

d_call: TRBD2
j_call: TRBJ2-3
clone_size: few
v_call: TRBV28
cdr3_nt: TGTGCCAGCAGTTTTGCGGGACTAGCGGGAGAAGGCACAGATACGCAGTATTTT
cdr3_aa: CASSFAGLAGEGTDTQYF

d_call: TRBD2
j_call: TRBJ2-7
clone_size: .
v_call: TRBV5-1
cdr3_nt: TGCGCCAGCAGCACCCGGGGACTAGCGGGAGGCGAGCAGTACTTC
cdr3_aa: CASSTRGLAGGEQYF

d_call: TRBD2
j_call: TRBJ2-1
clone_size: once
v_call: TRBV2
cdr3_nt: TGTGCCAGCACCGGAGGACTAGCCCACAATGAGCAGTTCTTC
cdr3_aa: CASTGGLAHNEQFF

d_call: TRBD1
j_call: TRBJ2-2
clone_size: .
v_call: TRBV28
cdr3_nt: TGTGCCAGCAGGGGACAGGCCTCGAACACCGGGGAGCTGTTTTTT
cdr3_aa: CASRGQASNTGELFF

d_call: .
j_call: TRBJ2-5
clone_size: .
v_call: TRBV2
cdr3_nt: TGTGCCAGCATATACGGGTGGGGCAGGCAGGGGGAGACCCAGTACTTC
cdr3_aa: CASIYGWGRQGETQYF

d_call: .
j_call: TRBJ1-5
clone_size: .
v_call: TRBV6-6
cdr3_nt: TGTGCCACCGGGACTACAAGCAATCAGCCCCAGCATTTT
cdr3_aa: CATGTTSNQPQHF

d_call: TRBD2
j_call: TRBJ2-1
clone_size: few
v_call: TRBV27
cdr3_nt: TGTGCCAGCAGTTTACAGGCTAGCGGTTACAATGAGCAGTTCTTC
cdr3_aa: CASSLQASGYNEQFF

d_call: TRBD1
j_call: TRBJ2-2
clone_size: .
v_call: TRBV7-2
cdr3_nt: TGTGCCAGCAGCTTACAGGGGGCGGTCACCGGGGAGCTGTTTTTT
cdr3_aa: CASSLQGAVTGELFF

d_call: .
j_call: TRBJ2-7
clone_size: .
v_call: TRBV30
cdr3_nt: TGTGCCTGGAGTGAGGGGGGGTCCTACGAGCAGTACTTC
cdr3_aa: CAWSEGGSYEQYF

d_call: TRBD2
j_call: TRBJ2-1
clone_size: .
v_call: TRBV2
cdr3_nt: TGTGCCAGCAGTCCACGGGGGAGGGACTTCAATGAGCAGTTCTTC
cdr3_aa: CASSPRGRDFNEQFF

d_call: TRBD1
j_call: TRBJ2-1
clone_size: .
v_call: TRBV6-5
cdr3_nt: TGTGCCAGCGGCGCCGGGACAGGCGTCTACAATGAGCAGTTCTTC
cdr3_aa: CASGAGTGVYNEQFF